The 30 T cell receptor beta chains presented below share a single source sample, sequenced in a study of T cell repertoires in cytomegalovirus infection. The antigens of these receptors remain unknown. MiXCR, applied by TCRdb to the reads, yields one record per CDR3 protein. The sample comprises about 830,000 distinct CDR3 sequences, approximately 32% of which are singletons, and under 15% rests with the top ten. The input for sequencing was cultured CD8+ T cells from PBMCs, taken from culture after CMV antigen stimulation. Receptors originate from a human donor in good health (CMV status not recorded). Some clones in this sample may be carry-over from other donors' samples.

This clonotype came up a few times. A read error may be the cause here, since a much bigger clone is one base away. V and J are TRBV7-9 and TRBJ1-5; no clear D gene. Germline V lookup: CDR1 SEHNR, CDR2 FQNEAQ (reference sequence). CDR3 length: 14 residues. V was cut by 1 base and J by 0 bases, with 4 bases left in between. The DNA of the CDR3 is TGTGCCAGCAGCTTAGTGGCTAGCAATCAGCCCCAGCATTTT. It translates to CASSLVASNQPQHF. Together with reference TRBV7-9 and TRBJ1-5, the CDR3 gives the full variable domain: DTGVSQNPRHKITKRGQNVTFRCDPISEHNRLYWYRQTLGQGPEFLTYFQNEAQLEKSRLLSDRFSAERPKGSFSTLEIQRTEQGDSAMYLCASSLVASNQPQHFGDGTRLSIL.

This clonotype came up a few times. The genes are TRBV7-3 and TRBJ1-2; D unresolved. CDR1 and CDR2 (germline): SGHTA, FQGTGA. The CDR3 length is 20 residues. With 1 base removed from V and 4 bases from J, the gap between germline ends came to 28 bases. CDR3 bases: TGTGCCAGCAGCTTAATAGGTATATCACAAATTGAGGGAGTCGGCTATGGCTACACCTTC. It yields the protein CASSLIGISQIEGVGYGYTF.

This clonotype was observed a few times. The chain is built from TRBV6-1 and TRBJ2-7; no firm D call. The CDR3 covers 18 residues. Germline lookup yields CDR1 MNHNS and CDR2 SASEGT. Deletions cut 0 bases from V and 4 bases from J, with 22 bases between. The CDR3 DNA reads as TGTGCCAGCAGTGAAGCGTTTTGGAAAACCTCCCAGGCTTACGAGCAGTACTTC. Translated, it gives CASSEAFWKTSQAYEQYF.

This clonotype turned up a few times. The V and J genes are TRBV6-1 and TRBJ1-6, with D possibly being TRBD1 (5 bases). V was shortened by 0 bases and J by 9 bases, with 12 bases between the two germline ends. This CDR3 region has 15 residues. Germline values: CDR1 MNHNS, CDR2 SASEGT. CDR3 sequence reads: CASSEALRGGSPLHF. CDR3 nucleotide sequence: TGTGCCAGCAGTGAAGCGCTTAGGGGTGGTTCACCCCTCCACTTT.

This rearrangement joins TRBV12-3 or TRBV12-4 to TRBJ2-1, with 15 nucleotides matching TRBD2. With 5 bases clipped from V and 11 bases from J, the junction kept 10 bases outside the gene matches. The CDR3 loop spans 16 amino acids. The CDR3 spells CASSPQGLAGGNKQFF. DNA for the CDR3: TGTGCCAGCAGTCCCCAGGGACTAGCGGGGGGTAATAAGCAGTTCTTC.

The V call is TRBV14, the J call TRBJ2-7, with 8 bases fitting TRBD1. Germline trimming cut 5 bases from V and 2 bases from J; bases unmatched to any gene: 8. This CDR3 is built from 15 residues. Germline V gives CDR1 SGHDN, CDR2 FVKESK. The DNA of the CDR3 is TGTGCCAGCAGCATAGGACAGGGTTTTCCCTACGAGCAGTACTTC. This translates into CASSIGQGFPYEQYF.

This clonotype showed up just a few times. This chain uses TRBV5-4 with TRBJ1-5; the D is unclear. The CDR3 spans 14 residues. The germline CDR1 and CDR2 sequences are SGHNT and YYREEE (reference sequence). Trimming pared 2 bases from V and 2 bases from J, leaving 8 bases between. CDR3 DNA sequence: TGTGCCAGCAGCTTAATGGACGGCAATCAGCCCCAGCATTTT. It yields the protein CASSLMDGNQPQHF. Looking up the rest from reference TRBV5-4 and TRBJ1-5 gives the full variable domain: ETGVTQSPTHLIKTRGQQVTLRCSSQSGHNTVSWYQQALGQGPQFIFQYYREEENGRGNFPPRFSGLQFPNYSSELNVNALELDDSALYLCASSLMDGNQPQHFGDGTRLSIL.

The rearrangement links TRBV2 to TRBJ1-1, with 7 bases that match TRBD1. From germline, CDR1 is SNHLY and CDR2 FYNNEI. CDR3 length: 16 amino acids. Germline trimming cut 1 base from V and 4 bases from J; bases unmatched to any gene: 9. CDR3: CASSEDPTGMGTEAFF. Written as DNA, the CDR3 is TGTGCCAGCAGTGAAGATCCGACAGGGATGGGCACTGAAGCTTTCTTT.

This clonotype came up a few times. This chain uses TRBV27 with TRBJ1-5; the match to TRBD1 covers 10 bases. The CDR3 length is 15 residues. Germline CDR1 reads MNHEY; CDR2 reads SMNVEV (reference sequence). J was trimmed by 3 bases and V by 6 bases; bases with no gene match: 5. CDR3 region: CASRAGTGVNQPQHF. The CDR3 DNA reads as TGTGCCAGCAGAGCCGGGACAGGGGTCAATCAGCCCCAGCATTTT.

This chain uses TRBV7-8 with TRBJ1-6; tentative D call: TRBD1 (6 bases). The ends were cut back, 1 base at V and 8 bases at J, with 12 bases in the middle. Germline assignment: CDR1 SGHVS and CDR2 FQNEAQ. The CDR3 has 15 residues. The DNA for the CDR3 is TGTGCCAGCAGCTTAGGGGGCAGGGGCGATTCACCCCTCCACTTT. Protein product: CASSLGGRGDSPLHF.

V usage is TRBV4-1 and J usage is TRBJ2-7; the match to TRBD2 covers 7 bases. Losses at the gene ends were 4 bases for V and 4 bases for J; bases not matched to a gene: 22. The CDR3 runs 19 residues. CDR1 and CDR2 from the germline V gene are MGHRA and YSYEKL. The CDR3 sequence is CASSPWVSGAPPRYYEQYF. The CDR3 region has the DNA TGCGCCAGCAGCCCCTGGGTGAGCGGGGCACCCCCTCGGTATTACGAGCAGTACTTC.

The chain recombines TRBV4-3 with TRBJ2-2; D gene uncertain. The germline V gene has CDR1 LGHNA and CDR2 YSLEER. Trimming shortened V by 3 bases and J by 3 bases, and 11 bases separated the two germline ends. This CDR3 comprises 15 residues. CDR3 sequence: CASSQWAGDTGELFF. CDR3 nucleotide sequence: TGCGCCAGCAGCCAGTGGGCAGGCGACACCGGGGAGCTGTTTTTT.

The chain recombines TRBV19 with TRBJ2-1; TRBD2 is a possible D gene (5 bases). V dropped 5 bases and J dropped 8 bases, with 13 bases sitting between them. The CDR3 sequence is 13 residues long. Germline V gene lookup returns CDR1 LNHDA and CDR2 SQIVND (reference sequence). CDR3 DNA sequence: TGTGCCAGTAGTTTAGCGTTAAGCTATGAGCAGTTCTTC. Residues: CASSLALSYEQFF.

This clonotype appeared many times. The genes are TRBV7-6 and TRBJ1-1; D call uncertain. This CDR3 region has 15 residues. Trimming removed 2 bases at V and 0 bases at J, with 10 bases between. The germline V gene has CDR1 SGHVS and CDR2 FNYEAQ. CDR3 in amino acids: CASSLLGIVNTEAFF. The CDR3 DNA sequence: TGTGCCAGCAGCTTACTGGGAATCGTGAACACTGAAGCTTTCTTT.

This clonotype was picked up many times. The chain carries TRBV7-8 and TRBJ1-4; 7 positions agree with TRBD1. The CDR3 has 17 amino acids. J gave up 0 bases and V 4 bases, and 8 bases lay outside the gene matches. Germline CDR1 reads SGHVS; CDR2 reads FQNEAQ. The CDR3 DNA follows: TGTGCCAGCAGCTCCCTACAGGGGCTAACAACTAATGAAAAACTGTTTTTT. This codes for CASSSLQGLTTNEKLFF.

The chain is built from TRBV6-2 or TRBV6-3 and TRBJ2-7; tentatively, D is TRBD2 (6 bases). Germline V CDR1 and CDR2: MNHEY, SVGEGT. The V end was cut by 5 bases, the J end by 4 bases, with 18 bases between. The CDR3 is 15 residues long. Written as DNA, the CDR3 is TGTGCCAGCAGTAAAGGGACTGGAAAAGTATACGAGCAGTACGTC. This gives the protein CASSKGTGKVYEQYV.

The genes are TRBV7-3 and TRBJ2-3; TRBD2 matches 16 bases. This CDR3 contains 17 residues. V was clipped by 5 bases and J by 6 bases; unmatched bases: 8. Per germline, CDR1 SGHTA and CDR2 FQGTGA. The CDR3 nucleotides are TGTGCCAGCAGCCCAGGGACTAGCGGGGGGGCAATGGATACGCAGTATTTT. It yields the protein CASSPGTSGGAMDTQYF.

This clonotype was counted only a few times. The rearrangement uses TRBV12-3 or TRBV12-4 and TRBJ2-1; 8 bases agree with TRBD2. J lost 4 bases, V lost 6 bases, and 11 bases had no gene match. This CDR3 is 16 amino acids long. In DNA, the CDR3 is TGTGCCAGCAGACCGGGACTAGTGATGGGTTACAATGAGCAGTTCTTC. It specifies CASRPGLVMGYNEQFF.

On this clonotype itself: A much larger clone sits a single nucleotide away, making a read error possible. The chain has TRBV7-9 and TRBJ2-5, with 9 positions matching TRBD2. This CDR3 has 16 residues. The germline gives CDR1 SEHNR, CDR2 FQNEAQ (reference sequence). V lost 10 bases, J lost 2 bases, and 14 bases stayed unmatched. CDR3 sequence: CANSTLAGPLQETQYF. CDR3 DNA sequence: TGTGCCAACAGTACACTAGCGGGCCCCTTACAAGAGACCCAGTACTTC.

The sample holds many counts of this clonotype. This chain connects TRBV7-8 to TRBJ2-1, with unresolved D. V was clipped by 4 bases and J by 0 bases, with 10 bases between them. Germline V CDR1 and CDR2: SGHVS, FQNEAQ. CDR3 length: 15 amino acids. CDR3 sequence: CASSSGVVSYNEQFF. The CDR3 nucleotides are TGTGCCAGCAGCTCTGGGGTGGTCTCCTACAATGAGCAGTTCTTC. The variable domain in full, completed from reference TRBV7-8 and TRBJ2-1, reads GAGVSQSPRYKVAKRGQDVALRCDPISGHVSLFWYQQALGQGPEFLTYFQNEAQLDKSGLPSDRFFAERPEGSVSTLKIQRTQQEDSAVYLCASSSGVVSYNEQFFGPGTRLTVL.

The V call is TRBV27, the J call TRBJ2-7, with D hard to call. Germline lookup yields CDR1 MNHEY and CDR2 SMNVEV (reference sequence). This CDR3 region has 13 residues. Trimming cost V 8 bases and J 3 bases, with 14 bases left between them. This CDR3 is CASRLRDHYEQYF. The CDR3 DNA reads TGTGCCAGCCGCTTGAGAGACCACTACGAGCAGTACTTC.

The chain employs TRBV7-9 and TRBJ2-1, with TRBD2 matching over 13 bases. The germline V gene has CDR1 SEHNR and CDR2 FQNEAQ (reference sequence). The ends lost 7 bases at V and 9 bases at J; junction bases unmatched: 9. This CDR3 contains 15 residues. The CDR3 DNA is TGTGCCAGCACCTACCGGACTAGCGGGGGCCCTGAGCAGTTCTTC. Translation gives CASTYRTSGGPEQFF.

There are a few counts of this clonotype. The V call is TRBV5-4, the J call TRBJ2-1; 9 bases fit TRBD2. V dropped 0 bases and J dropped 0; count of bases not matched to a gene: 7. The CDR3 is 18 amino acids. Per germline, CDR1 SGHNT and CDR2 YYREEE (reference sequence). The CDR3 protein is CASSLAGLASLSYNEQFF. As DNA, the CDR3 is TGTGCCAGCAGCTTGGCCGGACTAGCGAGCCTCTCCTACAATGAGCAGTTCTTC.

The chain couples TRBV9 to TRBJ1-4; maybe TRBD1 (6 bases). V dropped 2 bases and J dropped 0 bases, with 17 bases sitting between them. Germline V gene sequence: CDR1 SGDLS, CDR2 YYNGEE. This CDR3 spans 18 amino acids. The CDR3 DNA follows: TGTGCCAGCAGCGTGGGACATTCCCTGGGGCCAACTAATGAAAAACTGTTTTTT. Its protein is CASSVGHSLGPTNEKLFF.

The V gene is TRBV28, the J gene TRBJ2-3, with D possibly matching TRBD2 (6 bases). Trimming removed 3 bases at V and 2 bases at J, with 9 bases between. Germline V gene lookup returns CDR1 MDHEN and CDR2 SYDVKM. The CDR3 loop spans 14 amino acids. The CDR3 sequence: CASSFPGATDTQYF. For the CDR3, the DNA is TGTGCCAGCAGTTTCCCGGGAGCCACAGATACGCAGTATTTT.

This clonotype was counted ten times or more. This chain links TRBV7-2 with TRBJ1-1; D is undetermined. Trimming pared 5 bases from V and 2 bases from J, leaving 12 bases between. The CDR3 length is 14 residues. The germline V gene encodes CDR1 SGHTA and CDR2 FQGNSA. CDR3 amino acids: CASSVSRVNTEAFF. CDR3 in DNA: TGTGCCAGCAGCGTTAGTAGGGTAAACACTGAAGCTTTCTTT. Full variable domain (remainder filled in from reference TRBV7-2 and TRBJ1-1): GAGVSQSPSNKVTEKGKDVELRCDPISGHTALYWYRQSLGQGLEFLIYFQGNSAPDKSGLPSDRFSAERTGGSVSTLTIQRTQQEDSAVYLCASSVSRVNTEAFFGQGTRLTVV.

J is TRBJ1-5 and V is TRBV20-1; 8 bases map to TRBD1. J was trimmed by 1 base and V by 3 bases; bases with no gene match: 14. This CDR3 has 18 residues. Germline V CDR1 and CDR2: DFQATT, SNEGSKA (reference sequence). CDR3 bases: TGCAGTGCTAGTGCCACGCCCGCGAACAGGGGGAGCAATCAGCCCCAGCATTTT. Its protein product is CSASATPANRGSNQPQHF.

This chain joins TRBV7-9 and TRBJ2-7; weak D call: TRBD2 (6 bases). The length of the CDR3 is 13 residues. V lost 4 bases and J 2 bases, leaving 9 bases between the germline ends. Germline-derived CDR1 and CDR2 are SEHNR and FQNEAQ (reference sequence). In nucleotides, the CDR3 is TGTGCCAGCAGCTCGGGACTGACCTACGAGCAGTACGTC. Translating gives CASSSGLTYEQYV.

The chain employs TRBV12-3 or TRBV12-4 and TRBJ1-5, with D possibly being TRBD1 (5 bases). This CDR3 has 17 residues. With 3 bases removed from V and 0 bases from J, the gap between germline ends came to 15 bases. The CDR3 DNA follows: TGTGCCAGCAGTTTTTGGACACGGAAATATAGCAATCAGCCCCAGCATTTT. This gives the protein CASSFWTRKYSNQPQHF.

This chain connects TRBV7-6 to TRBJ2-3, with a tentative D call TRBD1 (5 bases). V lost 5 bases and J lost 3, with 15 bases in between. CDR1 SGHVS and CDR2 FNYEAQ come from the germline V gene. The CDR3 runs to 15 residues. The CDR3 reads CASSPRQGWTDTQYF. The DNA for the CDR3 is TGTGCCAGCAGCCCGCGGCAGGGCTGGACAGATACGCAGTATTTT.